This T cell receptor beta chain appears in the sequencing data of a study of blood T cell repertoires in COVID-19. Study summary: The origin of the acute and convalescent COVID-19 samples was the United States, Italy and Spain. The analysed material was cDNA or gDNA that came from T cells, B-cell-depleted T cells, or PBMCs.

Source study methods: Reference gene primer amplification in the assay estimated nucleated cell counts. Using immunoSEQ multiplex PCR, the repertoire was profiled, and TCRdb retains in-frame clones only, with some absent. V and J calls and clone size are copied from that table; D and trimming were computed from the DNA. The sample holds about 350,000 clones, over 85% seen once. Recruited during active infection, patients (from Seattle) were subsequently followed longitudinally. Germline V gene data show CDR1 as LGHDT and CDR2 as YNNKEL (reference sequence). J gave up 3 bases and V 4 bases, and 2 bases lay outside the gene matches. The CDR3 spans 14 residues.

This rearrangement joins TRBV3-1 (or the pseudogene TRBV3-2) to TRBJ1-3; TRBD1 aligns across 8 bases. This TCR derives from a woman aged 55-70 years with COVID-19, enrolled during active disease. The sequenced sample consisted of peripheral blood. CDR3 sequence (DNA): TGTGCCAGCAGCCGACAGGGGAGTGGAAACACCATATATTTT. As protein: CASSRQGSGNTIYF.